The subject of this entry is one T cell receptor beta chain. This sample stems from a study of blood T cell repertoires in COVID-19. V shed 4 bases and J 0 bases; nucleotides not matched to a gene: 5. This CDR3 contains 16 residues. Germline CDR1 SGHNT, CDR2 YYREEE (reference sequence). Sequencing used immunoSEQ multiplex PCR; TCRdb keeps in-frame clones, though not all of them. The data hold some 240,000 clones, with about 91% observed a single time. Sequenced input: peripheral blood. The J gene is TRBJ2-3, the V gene TRBV5-4; 10 bases are a match to TRBD2. The receptor comes from a woman aged 40 to 50 who had recovered from COVID-19. CDR3 loop: CASSPGLASSTDTQYF. The DNA for the CDR3 is TGTGCCAGCAGCCCGGGACTAGCGTCTAGCACAGATACGCAGTATTTT. Looking up the rest from reference TRBV5-4 and TRBJ2-3 gives the full variable domain: ETGVTQSPTHLIKTRGQQVTLRCSSQSGHNTVSWYQQALGQGPQFIFQYYREEENGRGNFPPRFSGLQFPNYSSELNVNALELDDSALYLCASSPGLASSTDTQYFGPGTRLTVL.